This TCR beta chain is drawn from a study of Ad26.COV2.S vaccination and SARS-CoV-2 variants. In the study overall: The vaccine Ad26.COV2.S was put into the muscle once, or twice with 56 days between.

Germline CDR1 and CDR2: LNHNV and YYDKDF (reference sequence). CDR3 length equals 17 residues. Trimming left V 2 bases short and J 1 base short, with 14 bases between. Clones were read by immunoSEQ multiplex PCR, and TCRdb kept only the in-frame ones, dropping some. The table lists more than 400,000 clones, 92% of them singletons. This sample's treatment: roughly 19 received Ad26.COV2.S at low or high dose, single or two shots; five or six received placebo; per-sample allocation not given. It was on day 63 after the first vaccine or placebo injection that samples were taken. The source was peripheral blood, collected in a trial of Ad26.COV2.S vaccine versus placebo. This sequence originates from a person aged 18-65 years who received the Ad26.COV2.S COVID-19 vaccine or a placebo. The rearrangement uses TRBV15 and TRBJ2-2; either TRBD1 or TRBD2 may fit D (5 bases each). The CDR3 sequence: CATSRLPWDGNTGELFF. The CDR3 region has the DNA TGTGCCACCAGCAGACTACCCTGGGACGGGAACACCGGGGAGCTGTTTTTT.